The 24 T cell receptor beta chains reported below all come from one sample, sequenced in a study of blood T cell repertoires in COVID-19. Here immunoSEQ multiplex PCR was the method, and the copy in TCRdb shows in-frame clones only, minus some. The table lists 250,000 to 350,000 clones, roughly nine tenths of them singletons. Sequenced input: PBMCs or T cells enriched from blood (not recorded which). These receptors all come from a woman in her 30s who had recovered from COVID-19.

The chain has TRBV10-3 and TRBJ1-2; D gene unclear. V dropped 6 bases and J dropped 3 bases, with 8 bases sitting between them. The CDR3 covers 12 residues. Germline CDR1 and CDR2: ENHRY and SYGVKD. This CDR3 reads CAIRMVDYGYTF. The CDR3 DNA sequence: TGTGCCATCAGGATGGTAGACTATGGCTACACCTTC.

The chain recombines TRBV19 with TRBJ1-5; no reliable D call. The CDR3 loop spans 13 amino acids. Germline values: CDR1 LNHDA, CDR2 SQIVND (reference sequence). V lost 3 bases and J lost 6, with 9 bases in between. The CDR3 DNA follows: TGTGCCAGTAGTATGCTGGGGAGTCAGCCCCAGCATTTT. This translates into CASSMLGSQPQHF.

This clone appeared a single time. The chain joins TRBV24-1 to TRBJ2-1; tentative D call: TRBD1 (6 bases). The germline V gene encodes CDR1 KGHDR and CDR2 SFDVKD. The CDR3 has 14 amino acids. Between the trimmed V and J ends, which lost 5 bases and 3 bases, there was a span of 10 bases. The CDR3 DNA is TGTGCCACCAGTGTATCAGGGGACTACAATGAGCAGTTCTTC. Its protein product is CATSVSGDYNEQFF.

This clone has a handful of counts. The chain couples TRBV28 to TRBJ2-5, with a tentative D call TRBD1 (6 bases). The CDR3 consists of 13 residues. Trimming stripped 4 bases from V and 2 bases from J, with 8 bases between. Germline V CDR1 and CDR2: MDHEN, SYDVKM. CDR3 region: CASSSRGQETQYF. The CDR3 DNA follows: TGTGCCAGCAGTTCTAGGGGGCAAGAGACCCAGTACTTC.

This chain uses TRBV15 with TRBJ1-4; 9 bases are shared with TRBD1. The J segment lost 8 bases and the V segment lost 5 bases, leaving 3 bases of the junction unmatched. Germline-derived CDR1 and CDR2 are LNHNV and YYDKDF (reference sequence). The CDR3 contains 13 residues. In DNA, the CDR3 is TGTGCCACCAGCCGACAGGGGGAAGAAAAACTGTTTTTT. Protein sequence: CATSRQGEEKLFF.

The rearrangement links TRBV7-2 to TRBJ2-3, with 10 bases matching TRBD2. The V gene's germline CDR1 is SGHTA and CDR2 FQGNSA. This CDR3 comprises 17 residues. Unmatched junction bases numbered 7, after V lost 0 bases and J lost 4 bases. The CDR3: CASSLASGGARADTQYF. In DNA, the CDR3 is TGTGCCAGCAGCTTAGCCAGCGGGGGGGCCCGGGCAGATACGCAGTATTTT.

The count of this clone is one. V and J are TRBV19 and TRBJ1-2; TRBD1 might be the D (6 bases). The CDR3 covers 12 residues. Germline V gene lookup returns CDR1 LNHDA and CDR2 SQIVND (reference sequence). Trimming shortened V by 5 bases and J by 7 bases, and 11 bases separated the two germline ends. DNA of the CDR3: TGTGCCAGTAGTGGATACAGGGCTGGCTACACCTTC. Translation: CASSGYRAGYTF.

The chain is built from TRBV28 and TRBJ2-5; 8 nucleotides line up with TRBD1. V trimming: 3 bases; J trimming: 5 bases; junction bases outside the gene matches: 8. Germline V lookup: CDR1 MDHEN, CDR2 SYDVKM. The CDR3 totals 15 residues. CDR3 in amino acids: CASSFGQGAGETQYF. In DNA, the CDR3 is TGTGCCAGCAGTTTCGGCCAGGGGGCGGGGGAGACCCAGTACTTC. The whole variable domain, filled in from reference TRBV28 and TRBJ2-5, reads DVKVTQSSRYLVKRTGEKVFLECVQDMDHENMFWYRQDPGLGLRLIYFSYDVKMKEKGDIPEGYSVSREKKERFSLILESASTNQTSMYLCASSFGQGAGETQYFGPGTRLLVL.

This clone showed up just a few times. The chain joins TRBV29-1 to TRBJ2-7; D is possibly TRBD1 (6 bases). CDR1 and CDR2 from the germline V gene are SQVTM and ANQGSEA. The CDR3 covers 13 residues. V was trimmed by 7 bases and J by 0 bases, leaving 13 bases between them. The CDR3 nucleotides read TGCAGCGCCCGGAGAGGGGGCTCCTACGAGCAGTACTTC. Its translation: CSARRGGSYEQYF.

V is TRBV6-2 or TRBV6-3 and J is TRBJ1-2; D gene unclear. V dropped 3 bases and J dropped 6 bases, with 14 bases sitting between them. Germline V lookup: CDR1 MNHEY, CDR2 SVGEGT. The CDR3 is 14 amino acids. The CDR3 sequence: CASSYSVSPNGYTF. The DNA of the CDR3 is TGTGCCAGCAGTTATTCGGTGTCCCCGAATGGCTACACCTTC.

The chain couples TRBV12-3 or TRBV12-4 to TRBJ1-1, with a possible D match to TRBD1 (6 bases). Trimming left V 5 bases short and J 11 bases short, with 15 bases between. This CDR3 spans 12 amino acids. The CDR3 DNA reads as TGTGCCAGCAGTGCAACAGTCGACAGGGCTTTCTTT. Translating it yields CASSATVDRAFF.

The CDR3 protein is CASSRSRDSTNTGELFF. Written as DNA, the CDR3 is TGTGCCAGCAGTCGAAGCCGGGACTCGACGAACACCGGGGAGCTGTTTTTT. This chain uses TRBV6-6 with TRBJ2-2; tentative D call: TRBD2 (6 bases). The CDR3 is made up of 17 amino acids. Germline assignment: CDR1 MNHNY and CDR2 SVGAGI (reference sequence). Trimming shortened V by 5 bases and J by 0 bases, and 16 bases separated the two germline ends.

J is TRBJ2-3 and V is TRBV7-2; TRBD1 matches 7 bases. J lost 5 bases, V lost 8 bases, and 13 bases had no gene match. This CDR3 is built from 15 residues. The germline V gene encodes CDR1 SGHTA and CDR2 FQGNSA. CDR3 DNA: TGTGCCAGCCCCCCAGACAAAGGGGGCATAGATACGCAGTATTTT. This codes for CASPPDKGGIDTQYF.

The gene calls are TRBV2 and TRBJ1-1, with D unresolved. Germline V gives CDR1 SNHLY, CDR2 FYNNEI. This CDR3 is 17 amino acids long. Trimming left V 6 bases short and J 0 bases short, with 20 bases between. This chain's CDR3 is CASSDDGGSGMNTEAFF. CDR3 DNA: TGTGCCAGCAGCGACGATGGTGGGTCAGGCATGAACACTGAAGCTTTCTTT.

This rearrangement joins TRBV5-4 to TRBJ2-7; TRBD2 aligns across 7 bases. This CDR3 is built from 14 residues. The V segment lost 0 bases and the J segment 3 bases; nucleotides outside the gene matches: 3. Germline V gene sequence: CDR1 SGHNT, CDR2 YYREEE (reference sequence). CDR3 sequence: CASSLGLADYEQYF. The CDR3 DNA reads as TGTGCCAGCAGCTTGGGGCTAGCGGACTACGAGCAGTACTTC.

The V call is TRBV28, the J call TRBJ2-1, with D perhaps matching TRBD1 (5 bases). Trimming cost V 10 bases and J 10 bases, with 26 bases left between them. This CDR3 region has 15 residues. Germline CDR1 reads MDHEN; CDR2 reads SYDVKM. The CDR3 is CATTTPGHAAKEQFF. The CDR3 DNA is TGTGCCACCACGACCCCAGGACACGCCGCCAAAGAGCAGTTCTTC.

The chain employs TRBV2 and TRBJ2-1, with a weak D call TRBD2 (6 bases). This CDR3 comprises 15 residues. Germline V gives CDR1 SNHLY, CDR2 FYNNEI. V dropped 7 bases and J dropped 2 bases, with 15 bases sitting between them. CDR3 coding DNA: TGTGCCAGCAAATCCGGGAGTGGCCCCTACAATGAGCAGTTCTTC. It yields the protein CASKSGSGPYNEQFF.

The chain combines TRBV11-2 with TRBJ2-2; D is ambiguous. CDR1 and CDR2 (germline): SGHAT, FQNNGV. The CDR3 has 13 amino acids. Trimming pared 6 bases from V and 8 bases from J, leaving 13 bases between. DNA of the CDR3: TGTGCCAGCAGATCCAGCGTGTGGGGGGAGCTGTTTTTT. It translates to CASRSSVWGELFF.

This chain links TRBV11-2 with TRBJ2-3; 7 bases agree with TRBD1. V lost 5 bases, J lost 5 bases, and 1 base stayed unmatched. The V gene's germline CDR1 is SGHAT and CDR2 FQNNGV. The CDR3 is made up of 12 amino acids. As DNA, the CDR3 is TGTGCCAGCAGCGGGACAGTAGATACGCAGTATTTT. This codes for CASSGTVDTQYF.

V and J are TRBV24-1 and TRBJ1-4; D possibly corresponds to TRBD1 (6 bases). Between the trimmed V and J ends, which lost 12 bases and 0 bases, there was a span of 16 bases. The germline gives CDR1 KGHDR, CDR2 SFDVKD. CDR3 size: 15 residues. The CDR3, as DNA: TGTGCCGTCGCCTCAAAGGGGGCAACTAATGAAAAACTGTTTTTT. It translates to CAVASKGATNEKLFF.

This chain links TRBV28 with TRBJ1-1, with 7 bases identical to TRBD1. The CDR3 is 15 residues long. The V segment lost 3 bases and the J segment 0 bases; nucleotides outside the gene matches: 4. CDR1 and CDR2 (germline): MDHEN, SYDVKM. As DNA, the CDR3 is TGTGCCAGCAGTTTGCGGACAGGTATGAACACTGAAGCTTTCTTT. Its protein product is CASSLRTGMNTEAFF. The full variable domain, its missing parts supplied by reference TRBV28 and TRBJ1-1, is DVKVTQSSRYLVKRTGEKVFLECVQDMDHENMFWYRQDPGLGLRLIYFSYDVKMKEKGDIPEGYSVSREKKERFSLILESASTNQTSMYLCASSLRTGMNTEAFFGQGTRLTVV.

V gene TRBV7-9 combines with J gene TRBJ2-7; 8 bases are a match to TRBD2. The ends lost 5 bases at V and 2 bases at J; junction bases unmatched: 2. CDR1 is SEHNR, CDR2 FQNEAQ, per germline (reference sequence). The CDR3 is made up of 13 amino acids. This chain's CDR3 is CASSRGGTYEQYF. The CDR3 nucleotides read TGTGCCAGCAGCCGCGGGGGGACCTACGAGCAGTACTTC.

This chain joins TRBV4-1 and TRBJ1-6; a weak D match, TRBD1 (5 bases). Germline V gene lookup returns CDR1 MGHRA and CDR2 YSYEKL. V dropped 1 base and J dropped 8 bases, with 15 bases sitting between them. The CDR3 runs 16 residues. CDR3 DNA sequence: TGCGCCAGCAGCCAAGGTCTAGGACATTTCGATTCACCCCTCCACTTT. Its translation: CASSQGLGHFDSPLHF.

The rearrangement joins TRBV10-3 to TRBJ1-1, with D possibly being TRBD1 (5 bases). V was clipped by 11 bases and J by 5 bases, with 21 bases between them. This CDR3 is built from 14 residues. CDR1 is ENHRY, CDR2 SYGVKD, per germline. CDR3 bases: TGTGCCTCCCGACAGAAGGGATATGATACTGAAGCTTTCTTT. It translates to CASRQKGYDTEAFF.